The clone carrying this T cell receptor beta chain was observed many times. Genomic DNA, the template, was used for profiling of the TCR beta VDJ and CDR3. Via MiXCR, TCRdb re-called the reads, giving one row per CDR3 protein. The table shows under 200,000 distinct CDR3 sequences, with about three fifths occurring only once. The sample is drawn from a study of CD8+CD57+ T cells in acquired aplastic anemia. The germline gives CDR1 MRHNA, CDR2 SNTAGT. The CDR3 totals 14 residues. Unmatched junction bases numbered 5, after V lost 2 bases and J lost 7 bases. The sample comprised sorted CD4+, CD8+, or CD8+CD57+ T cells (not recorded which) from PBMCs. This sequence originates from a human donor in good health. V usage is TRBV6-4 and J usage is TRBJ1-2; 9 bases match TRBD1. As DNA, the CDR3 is TGTGCCAGCAGTGACGAGCCGGGACAGGGTGGCTACACCTTC. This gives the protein CASSDEPGQGGYTF.